This TCR beta chain was sequenced in a study of beta chain features in type 1 diabetes (dated by TCRdb to the late 2010s). General notes on the study: Patients and healthy donors did not differ in mean age, gender distribution, total cell number or subset yield. A total of 107,917,701 sorted cells were examined across all samples, and the number of cells per subset was strongly correlated with RNA yield. In the study, TCRB repertoires of sorted circulating CD4+ T cell subsets from recently diagnosed type 1 diabetes patients were compared with those of matched healthy donors. Naive and central memory subsets were obtained from all 30 or so donors, but regulatory and stem cell-like memory subsets were isolated from only 8 patients and about 8 healthy donors.

This clone was observed many times. What this receptor recognizes is not known. No base quality information exists; no much larger clone differs at one position. Each donor gave one peripheral blood draw, roughly 0.11 L on average, collected into heparinised tubes. A BD FACSAria II and a panel including CD45RO, CCR7, CD25, CD127, CD95 and CD27 were used to sort naive, central memory, regulatory and stem cell-like memory CD4+ T cells. Purity was above 95% for every sorted population. PBMCs were isolated immediately by Lymphoprep density gradient centrifugation and stained directly without culture. So that batch effects would be minimized, each experiment stained and sorted samples in pairs, pairing one healthy donor with one patient. At the junction V is shortened by 0 bases and J by 0 bases, with 3 bases in between. The CDR3 goes from the cysteine to the phenylalanine over 15 residues. Only the CDR3 DNA is retained, 45 bases long and in frame from the first base. The germline V gene provides CDR1 LGHNA and CDR2 YSLEER.

Overall study results and their limits: In all four CD4+ subsets, TCRB CDR3 length was moderately but significantly shorter in type 1 diabetes patients. PCR may preferentially amplify shorter templates, but because patient and control samples were amplified and corrected together, any resulting skew would affect both groups equally. Because small numbers of individuals were included in the HLA sub-analyses, any influence of HLA type on TCRB rearrangement was left unresolved. The naive, central memory and regulatory TCRB repertoires appeared to resemble one another more closely among patients than among healthy donors. Because cDNA was sequenced instead of genomic DNA, activated cells with high expression could be over-represented, although the groups did not differ in activation or CD3 levels. At VDJ recombination sites, patients with type 1 diabetes made fewer insertions and deleted more nucleotides, a pattern implying thymic rearrangement abnormalities.

The entire amount of isolated RNA was reverse transcribed using the High Capacity cDNA Reverse Transcription Kit, so the sequenced TCRB transcripts were expressed ones. Deep immunoSEQ sequencing was performed on naive, central memory and regulatory T cell samples, with an average of approximately 3.9 million total reads per sample. Sorted cells were lysed in RLT buffer, and RNA was extracted using DNase-treated RNeasy Micro or Mini kits according to cell number. To prevent cross-contamination, every cell subset was processed on its own, while patient and healthy donor samples were processed together. The immunoSEQ multiplex PCR was used to amplify TCRB sequences from cDNA, yielding 87-bp fragments that span the CDR3 region. The amplicons were sequenced using the Illumina HiSeq platform. In the original analysis: Synthetic template baselines were used to correct PCR bias computationally, reads within Hamming distance 2 were collapsed, and singletons that could not be merged were discarded. By aligning reads against IMGT, V, D and J genes, CDR3 length, and insertions or deletions at six rearrangement sites were assigned. Within each subset, clonotype counts were normalized to the number of sorted cells before true diversity and Gini coefficients were calculated with the tcR R package. Repertoire sharing was quantified using the overlap coefficient calculated on TCRB nucleotide sequences. As a proxy for the pre-selection repertoire, out-of-frame TCRB sequences from naive cells were analyzed. The table was pulled from immuneACCESS by TCRdb, which kept in-frame rearrangements only. Such tables lose some clones; where checked, under half of the loss comes from unresolved V genes, and the rest has no known cause. That table is the source of V, J and clone size, and D and trimming were worked out from the DNA. The sample table holds around 400,000 clones, of which over 10% were seen once. The ten largest make up 0.015% to 0.02% of the sample.

The chain uses TRBV4-3 and TRBJ2-6; no D gene is confidently identified. The receptor comes from a man between 18 and 35 years old in good health. What was sequenced was naive CD4+ T cells from blood. The cell subset or site label on this specimen signifies: true naive CD4+ T cells. At the DNA level, the sequence is TGCGCCAGCAGCCAAGATCTCTCTGGGGCCAACGTCCTGACTTTC. This is translated as CASSQDLSGANVLTF.